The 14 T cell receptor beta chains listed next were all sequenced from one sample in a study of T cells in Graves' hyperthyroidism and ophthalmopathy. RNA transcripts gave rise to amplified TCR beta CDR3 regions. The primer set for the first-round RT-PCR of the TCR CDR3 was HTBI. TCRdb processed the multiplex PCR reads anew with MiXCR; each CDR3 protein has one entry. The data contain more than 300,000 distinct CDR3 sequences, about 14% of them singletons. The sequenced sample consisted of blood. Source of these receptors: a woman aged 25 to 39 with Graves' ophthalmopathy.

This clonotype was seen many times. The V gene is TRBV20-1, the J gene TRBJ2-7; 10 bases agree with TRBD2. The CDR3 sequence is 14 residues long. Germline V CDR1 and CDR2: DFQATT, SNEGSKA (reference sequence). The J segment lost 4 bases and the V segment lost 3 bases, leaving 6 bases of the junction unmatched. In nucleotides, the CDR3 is TGCAGTGCTAGTCGAGCGGGGGGGCCGTACGAGCAGTACTTC. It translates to CSASRAGGPYEQYF.

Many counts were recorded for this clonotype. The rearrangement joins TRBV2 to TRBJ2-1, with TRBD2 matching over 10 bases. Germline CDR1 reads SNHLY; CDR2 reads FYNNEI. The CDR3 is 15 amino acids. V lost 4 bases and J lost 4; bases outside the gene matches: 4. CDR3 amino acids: CASSGAGGEYNEQFF. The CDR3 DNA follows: TGTGCCAGCAGTGGAGCGGGGGGGGAGTACAATGAGCAGTTCTTC.

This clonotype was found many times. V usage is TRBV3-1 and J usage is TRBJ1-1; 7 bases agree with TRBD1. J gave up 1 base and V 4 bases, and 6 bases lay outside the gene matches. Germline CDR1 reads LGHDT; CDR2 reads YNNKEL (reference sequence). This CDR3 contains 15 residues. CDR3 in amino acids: CASSPATGPNTEAFF. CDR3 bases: TGTGCCAGCAGCCCTGCGACAGGGCCGAACACTGAAGCTTTCTTT.

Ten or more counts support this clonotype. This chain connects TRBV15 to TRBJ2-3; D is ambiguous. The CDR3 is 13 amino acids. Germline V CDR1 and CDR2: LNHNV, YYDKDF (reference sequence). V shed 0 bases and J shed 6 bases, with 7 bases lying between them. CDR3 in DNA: TGTGCCACCAGCAGAGACTTCGTGGATACGCAGTATTTT. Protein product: CATSRDFVDTQYF.

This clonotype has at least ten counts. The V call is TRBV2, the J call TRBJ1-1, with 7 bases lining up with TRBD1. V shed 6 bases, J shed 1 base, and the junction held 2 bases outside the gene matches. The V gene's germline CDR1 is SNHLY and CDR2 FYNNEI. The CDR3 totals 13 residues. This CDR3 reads CASRTGRNTEAFF. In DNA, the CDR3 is TGTGCCAGCAGGACAGGGAGGAACACTGAAGCTTTCTTT.

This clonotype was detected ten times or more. The CDR3 region has the DNA TGTGCCAGCAGTGCGGACAGGGTCCAGCCCCAGCATTTT. It is translated as CASSADRVQPQHF. This chain joins TRBV12-3 or TRBV12-4 and TRBJ1-5; TRBD1 matches at 8 bases. The J segment lost 7 bases and the V segment lost 5 bases, leaving 4 bases of the junction unmatched. This CDR3 has 13 amino acids.

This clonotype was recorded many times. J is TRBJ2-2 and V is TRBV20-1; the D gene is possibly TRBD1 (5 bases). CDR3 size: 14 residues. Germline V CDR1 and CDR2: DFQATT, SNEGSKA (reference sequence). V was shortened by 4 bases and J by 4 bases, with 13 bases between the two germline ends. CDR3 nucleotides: TGCAGTGCTACGCATCAGGGTGGCACCGGGGAGCTGTTTTTT. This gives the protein CSATHQGGTGELFF.

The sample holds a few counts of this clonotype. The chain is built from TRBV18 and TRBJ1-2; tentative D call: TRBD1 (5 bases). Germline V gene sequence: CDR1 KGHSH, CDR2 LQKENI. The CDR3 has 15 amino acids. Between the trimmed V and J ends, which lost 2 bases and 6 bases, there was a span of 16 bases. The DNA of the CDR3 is TGTGCCAGCTCACCAACTGGCAGGGAGGACCATGGCTACACCTTC. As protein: CASSPTGREDHGYTF. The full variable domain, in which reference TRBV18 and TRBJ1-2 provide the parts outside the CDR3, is NAGVMQNPRHLVRRRGQEARLRCSPMKGHSHVYWYRQLPEEGLKFMVYLQKENIIDESGMPKERFSAEFPKEGPSILRIQQVVRGDSAAYFCASSPTGREDHGYTFGSGTRLTVV.

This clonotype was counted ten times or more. The CDR3 sequence: CASSQDDRTSGTDTQYF. CDR3 nucleotide sequence: TGTGCCAGCAGCCAAGATGATAGGACTAGCGGCACAGATACGCAGTATTTT. The chain couples TRBV3-1 to TRBJ2-3; TRBD2 matches 9 bases. The V and J ends lost 0 bases and 1 base, in that order; junction bases with no gene match: 5. Looked up from germline, CDR1 is LGHDT and CDR2 is YNNKEL (reference sequence). The CDR3 sequence is 17 residues long.

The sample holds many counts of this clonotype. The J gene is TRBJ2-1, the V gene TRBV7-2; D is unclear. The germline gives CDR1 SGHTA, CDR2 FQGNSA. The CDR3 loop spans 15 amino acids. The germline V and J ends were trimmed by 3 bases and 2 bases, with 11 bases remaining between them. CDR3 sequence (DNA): TGTGCCAGCAGCTTTCGGATTATGACCTACAATGAGCAGTTCTTC. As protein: CASSFRIMTYNEQFF.

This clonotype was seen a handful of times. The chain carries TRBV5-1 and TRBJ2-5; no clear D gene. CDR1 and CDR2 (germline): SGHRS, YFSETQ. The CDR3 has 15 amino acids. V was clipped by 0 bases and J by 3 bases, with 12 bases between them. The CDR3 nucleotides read TGCGCCAGCAGCTTGGAGGTGCCGGCCGAAGAGACCCAGTACTTC. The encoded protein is CASSLEVPAEETQYF.

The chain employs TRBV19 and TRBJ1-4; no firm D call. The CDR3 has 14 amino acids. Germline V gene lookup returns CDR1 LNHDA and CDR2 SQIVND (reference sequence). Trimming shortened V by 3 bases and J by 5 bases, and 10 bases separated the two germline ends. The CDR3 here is CASSIGLSNEKLFF. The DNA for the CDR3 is TGTGCCAGTAGTATCGGACTGAGCAATGAAAAACTGTTTTTT.

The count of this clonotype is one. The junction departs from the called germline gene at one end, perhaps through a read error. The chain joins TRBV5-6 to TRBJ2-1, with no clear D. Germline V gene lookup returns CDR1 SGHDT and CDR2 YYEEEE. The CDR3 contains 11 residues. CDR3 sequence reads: CVSSLDNEQFF. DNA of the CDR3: TGTGTCAGCAGCTTAGACAATGAGCAGTTCTTC.

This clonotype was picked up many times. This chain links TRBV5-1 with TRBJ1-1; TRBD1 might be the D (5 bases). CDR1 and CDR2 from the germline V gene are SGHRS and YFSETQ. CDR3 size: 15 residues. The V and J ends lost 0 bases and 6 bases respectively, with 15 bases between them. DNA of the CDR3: TGCGCCAGCAGCTTGGACGGGGGTTTATGGGCTGAAGCTTTCTTT. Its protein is CASSLDGGLWAEAFF.